This TCR beta chain emerged from a study of CD8 T cells in ankylosing spondylitis. Overall study findings and caveats: A motif in TCR beta, a set of roughly 8 highly homologous variants, appeared characteristic of ankylosing spondylitis blood. There was reportedly significant enrichment of clones that were disease-linked in matched ankylosing spondylitis synovial fluid. Previous work reported some of these motif variants in the synovial fluid and blood of reactive arthritis.

V lost 6 bases and J 7 bases, leaving 15 bases between the germline ends. The length of the CDR3 is 14 residues. A note on this clonotype: Its specificity is unknown.

By quantitative 5'-RACE with molecular barcodes, the TCR beta libraries were made. Each CDR3 protein gets one entry after TCRdb re-called the 5' RACE reads with MiXCR. The sample includes 450,000 or so distinct CDR3 sequences, roughly a quarter of them seen just once. The J gene is TRBJ1-4, the V gene TRBV12-3 or TRBV12-4; TRBD1 is a possible D gene (6 bases). The sequence was collected from a male donor with ankylosing spondylitis. Sequencing was performed on blood, either unsorted or a sorted T cell fraction (not recorded which). The CDR3 here is CASRYREGAEKLFF. DNA for the CDR3: TGTGCCAGCAGATACAGGGAGGGTGCTGAAAAACTGTTTTTT.